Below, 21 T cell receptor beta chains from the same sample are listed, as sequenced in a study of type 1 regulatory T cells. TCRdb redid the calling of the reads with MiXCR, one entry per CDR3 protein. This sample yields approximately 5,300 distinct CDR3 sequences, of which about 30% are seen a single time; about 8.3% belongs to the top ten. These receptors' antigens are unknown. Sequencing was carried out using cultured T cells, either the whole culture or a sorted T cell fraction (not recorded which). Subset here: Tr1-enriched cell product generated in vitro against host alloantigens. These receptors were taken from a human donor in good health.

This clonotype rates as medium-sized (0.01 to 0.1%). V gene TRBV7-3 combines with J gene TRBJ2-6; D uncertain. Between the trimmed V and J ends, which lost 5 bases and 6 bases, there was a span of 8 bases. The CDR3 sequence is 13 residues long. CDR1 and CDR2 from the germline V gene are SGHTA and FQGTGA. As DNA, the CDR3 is TGTGCCAGCAGCACCGGTCTGGCCAACGTCCTGACTTTC. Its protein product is CASSTGLANVLTF.

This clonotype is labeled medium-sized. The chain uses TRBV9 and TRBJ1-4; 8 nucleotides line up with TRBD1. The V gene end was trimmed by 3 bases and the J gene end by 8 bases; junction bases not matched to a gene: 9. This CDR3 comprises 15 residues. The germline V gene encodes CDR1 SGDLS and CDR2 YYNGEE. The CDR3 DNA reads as TGTGCCAGCAGCGGAGCAGGACAGGGTGGGGAAAAACTGTTTTTT. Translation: CASSGAGQGGEKLFF. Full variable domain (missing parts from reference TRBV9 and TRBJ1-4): DSGVTQTPKHLITATGQRVTLRCSPRSGDLSVYWYQQSLDQGLQFLIQYYNGEERAKGNILERFSAQQFPDLHSELNLSSLELGDSALYFCASSGAGQGGEKLFFGSGTQLSVL.

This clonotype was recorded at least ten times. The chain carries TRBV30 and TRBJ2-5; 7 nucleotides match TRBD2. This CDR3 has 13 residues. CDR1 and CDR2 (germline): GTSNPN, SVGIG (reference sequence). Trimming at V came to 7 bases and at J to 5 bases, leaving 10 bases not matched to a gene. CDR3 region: CASVAGPLETQYF. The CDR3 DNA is TGTGCCTCGGTAGCGGGCCCCTTGGAGACCCAGTACTTC.

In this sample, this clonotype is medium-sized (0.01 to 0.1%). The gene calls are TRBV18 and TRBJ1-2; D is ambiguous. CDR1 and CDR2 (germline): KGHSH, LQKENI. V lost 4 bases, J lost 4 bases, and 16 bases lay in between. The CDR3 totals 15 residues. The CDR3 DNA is TGTGCCAGCTCACTTGATTTCGGGCGGTCCTATGGCTACACCTTC. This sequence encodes CASSLDFGRSYGYTF.

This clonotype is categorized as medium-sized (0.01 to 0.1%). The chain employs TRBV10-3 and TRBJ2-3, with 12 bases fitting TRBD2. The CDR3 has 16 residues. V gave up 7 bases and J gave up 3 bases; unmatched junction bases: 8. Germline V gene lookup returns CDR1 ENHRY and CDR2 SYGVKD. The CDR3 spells CAINRLAGGRTDTQYF. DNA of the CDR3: TGTGCCATCAATCGTCTAGCGGGAGGGCGGACAGATACGCAGTATTTT.

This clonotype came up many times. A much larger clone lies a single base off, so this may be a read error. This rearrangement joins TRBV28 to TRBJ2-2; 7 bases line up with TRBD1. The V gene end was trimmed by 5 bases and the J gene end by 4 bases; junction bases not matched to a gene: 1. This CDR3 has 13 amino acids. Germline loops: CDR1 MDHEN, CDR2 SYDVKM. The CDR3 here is CASSAGGTGELFF. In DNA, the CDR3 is TGTGCCAGCAGTGCAGGGGGCACCGGGGAGCTGTTTTTT.

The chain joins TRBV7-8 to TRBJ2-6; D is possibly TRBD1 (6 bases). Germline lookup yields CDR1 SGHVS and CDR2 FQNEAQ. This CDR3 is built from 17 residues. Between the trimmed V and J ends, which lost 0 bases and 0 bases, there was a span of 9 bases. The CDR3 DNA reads TGTGCCAGCAGCTTAGCAGGGGACAACTCTGGGGCCAACGTCCTGACTTTC. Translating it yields CASSLAGDNSGANVLTF.

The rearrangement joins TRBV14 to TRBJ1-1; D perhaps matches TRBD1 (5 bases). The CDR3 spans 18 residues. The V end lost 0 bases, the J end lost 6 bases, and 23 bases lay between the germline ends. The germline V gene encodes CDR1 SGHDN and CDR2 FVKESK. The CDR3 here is CASSQERGRAGPRPEAFF. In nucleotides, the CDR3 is TGTGCCAGCAGCCAAGAGAGGGGTAGGGCGGGCCCGAGGCCTGAAGCTTTCTTT. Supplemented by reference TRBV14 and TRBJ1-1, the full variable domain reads EAGVTQFPSHSVIEKGQTVTLRCDPISGHDNLYWYRRVMGKEIKFLLHFVKESKQDESGMPNNRFLAERTGGTYSTLKVQPAELEDSGVYFCASSQERGRAGPRPEAFFGQGTRLTVV.

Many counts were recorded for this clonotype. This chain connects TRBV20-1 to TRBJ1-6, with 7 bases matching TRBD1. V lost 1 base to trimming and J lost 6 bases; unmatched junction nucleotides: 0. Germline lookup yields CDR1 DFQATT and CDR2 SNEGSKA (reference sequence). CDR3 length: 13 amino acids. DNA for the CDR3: TGCAGTGCTAGAGCAGGGGGTAATTCACCCCTCCACTTT. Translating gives CSARAGGNSPLHF.

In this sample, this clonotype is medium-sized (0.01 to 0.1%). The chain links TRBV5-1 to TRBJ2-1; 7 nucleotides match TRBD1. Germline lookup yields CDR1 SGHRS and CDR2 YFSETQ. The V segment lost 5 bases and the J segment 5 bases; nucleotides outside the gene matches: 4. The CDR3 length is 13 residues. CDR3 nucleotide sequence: TGCGCCAGCAGGTCGACAGGGAACAATGAGCAGTTCTTC. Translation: CASRSTGNNEQFF.

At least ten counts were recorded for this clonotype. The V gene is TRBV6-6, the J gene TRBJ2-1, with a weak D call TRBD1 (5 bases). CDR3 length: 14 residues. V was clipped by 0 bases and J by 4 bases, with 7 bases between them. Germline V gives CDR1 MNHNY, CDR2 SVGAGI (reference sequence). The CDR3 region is CASSYSRVYNEQFF. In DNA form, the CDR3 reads TGTGCCAGCAGTTACTCCAGGGTTTACAATGAGCAGTTCTTC.

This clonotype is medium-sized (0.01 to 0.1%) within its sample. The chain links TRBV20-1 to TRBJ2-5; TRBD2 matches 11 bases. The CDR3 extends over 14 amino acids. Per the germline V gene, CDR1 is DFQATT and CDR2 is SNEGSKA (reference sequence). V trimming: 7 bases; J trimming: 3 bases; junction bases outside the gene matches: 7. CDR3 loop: CSESPGLAEETQYF. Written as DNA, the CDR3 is TGCAGTGAATCTCCGGGACTAGCGGAAGAGACCCAGTACTTC.

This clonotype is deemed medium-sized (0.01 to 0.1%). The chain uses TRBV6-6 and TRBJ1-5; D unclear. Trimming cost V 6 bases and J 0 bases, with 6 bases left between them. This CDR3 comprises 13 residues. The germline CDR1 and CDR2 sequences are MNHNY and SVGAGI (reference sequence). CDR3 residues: CASRYDSNQPQHF. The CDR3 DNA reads TGTGCCAGCAGGTACGATAGCAATCAGCCCCAGCATTTT.

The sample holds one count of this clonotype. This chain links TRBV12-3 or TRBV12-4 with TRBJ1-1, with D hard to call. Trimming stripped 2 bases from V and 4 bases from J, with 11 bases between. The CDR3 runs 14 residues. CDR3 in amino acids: CASSLPGLGTEAFF. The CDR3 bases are TGTGCCAGCAGTTTACCCGGCTTAGGCACTGAAGCTTTCTTT.

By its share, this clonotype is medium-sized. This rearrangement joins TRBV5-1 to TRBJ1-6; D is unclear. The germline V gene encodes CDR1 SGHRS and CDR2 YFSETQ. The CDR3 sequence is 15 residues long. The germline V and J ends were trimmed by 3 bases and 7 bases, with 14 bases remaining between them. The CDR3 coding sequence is TGCGCCAGCAGCTCGGGCAGCCAGCCGAATTCACCCCTCCACTTT. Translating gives CASSSGSQPNSPLHF.

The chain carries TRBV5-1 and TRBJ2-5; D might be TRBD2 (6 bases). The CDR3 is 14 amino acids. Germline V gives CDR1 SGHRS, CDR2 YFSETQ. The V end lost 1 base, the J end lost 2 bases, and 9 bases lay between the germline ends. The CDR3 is CASSLISGQETQYF. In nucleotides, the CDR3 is TGCGCCAGCAGCTTGATTAGCGGACAAGAGACCCAGTACTTC.

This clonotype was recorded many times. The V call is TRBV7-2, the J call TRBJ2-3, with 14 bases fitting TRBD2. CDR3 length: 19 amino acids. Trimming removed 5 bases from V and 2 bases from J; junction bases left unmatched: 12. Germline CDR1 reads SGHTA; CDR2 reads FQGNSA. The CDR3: CASSLPGTSGRFSTDTQYF. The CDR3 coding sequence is TGTGCCAGCAGCCTACCCGGGACTAGCGGGAGATTCTCCACAGATACGCAGTATTTT. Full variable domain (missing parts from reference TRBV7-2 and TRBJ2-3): GAGVSQSPSNKVTEKGKDVELRCDPISGHTALYWYRQSLGQGLEFLIYFQGNSAPDKSGLPSDRFSAERTGGSVSTLTIQRTQQEDSAVYLCASSLPGTSGRFSTDTQYFGPGTRLTVL.

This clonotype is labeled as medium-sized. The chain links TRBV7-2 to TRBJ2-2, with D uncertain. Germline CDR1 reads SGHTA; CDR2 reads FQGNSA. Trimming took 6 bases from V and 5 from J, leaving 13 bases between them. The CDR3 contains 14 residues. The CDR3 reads CASRASQGTGELFF. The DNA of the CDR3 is TGTGCCAGCAGAGCCTCCCAAGGAACCGGGGAGCTGTTTTTT.

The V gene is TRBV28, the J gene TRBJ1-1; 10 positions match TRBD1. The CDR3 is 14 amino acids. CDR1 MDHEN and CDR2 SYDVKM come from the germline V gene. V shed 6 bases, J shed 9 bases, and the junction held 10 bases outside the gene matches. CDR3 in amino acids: CASRNDRGRIQAFF. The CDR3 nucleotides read TGTGCCAGCAGGAACGACAGGGGGCGAATCCAAGCTTTCTTT.

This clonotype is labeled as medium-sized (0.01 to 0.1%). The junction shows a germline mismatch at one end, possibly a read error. In DNA form, the CDR3 reads TGCAGTGCCAGAGAGGCCGGGGTCTATGGCTACACCTTC. Translated: CSAREAGVYGYTF. The rearrangement links TRBV20-1 to TRBJ1-2; no reliable D call. Germline V gene data show CDR1 as DFQATT and CDR2 as SNEGSKA (reference sequence). The length of the CDR3 is 13 residues.

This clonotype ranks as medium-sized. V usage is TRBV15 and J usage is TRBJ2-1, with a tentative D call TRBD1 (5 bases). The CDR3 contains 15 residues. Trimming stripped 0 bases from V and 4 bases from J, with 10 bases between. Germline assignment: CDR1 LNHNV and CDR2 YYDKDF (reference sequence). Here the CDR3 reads CATSRDPGSYNEQFF. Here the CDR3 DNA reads TGTGCCACCAGCAGAGATCCAGGGTCTTACAATGAGCAGTTCTTC. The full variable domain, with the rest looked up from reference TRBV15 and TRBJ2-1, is DAMVIQNPRYQVTQFGKPVTLSCSQTLNHNVMYWYQQKSSQAPKLLFHYYDKDFNNEADTPDNFQSRRPNTSFCFLDIRSPGLGDTAMYLCATSRDPGSYNEQFFGPGTRLTVL.